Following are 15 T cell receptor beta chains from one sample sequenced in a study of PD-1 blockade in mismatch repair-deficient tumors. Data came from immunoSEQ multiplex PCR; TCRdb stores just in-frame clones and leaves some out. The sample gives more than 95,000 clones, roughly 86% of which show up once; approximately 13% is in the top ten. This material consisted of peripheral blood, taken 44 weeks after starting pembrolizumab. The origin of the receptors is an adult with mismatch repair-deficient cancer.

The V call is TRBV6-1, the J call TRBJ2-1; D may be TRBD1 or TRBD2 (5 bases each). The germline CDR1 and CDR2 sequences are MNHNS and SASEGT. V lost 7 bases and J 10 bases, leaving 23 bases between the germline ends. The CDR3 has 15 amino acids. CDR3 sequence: CASTAGSRALGEQFF. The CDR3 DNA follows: TGTGCCAGCACTGCAGGGAGCCGGGCATTAGGAGAGCAGTTCTTC.

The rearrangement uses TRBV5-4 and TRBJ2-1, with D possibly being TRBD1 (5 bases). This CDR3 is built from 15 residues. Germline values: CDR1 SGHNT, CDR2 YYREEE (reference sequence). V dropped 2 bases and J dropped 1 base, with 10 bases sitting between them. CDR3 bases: TGTGCCAGCAGCTTTGGGGCGAGGTCCTACAATGAGCAGTTCTTC. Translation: CASSFGARSYNEQFF.

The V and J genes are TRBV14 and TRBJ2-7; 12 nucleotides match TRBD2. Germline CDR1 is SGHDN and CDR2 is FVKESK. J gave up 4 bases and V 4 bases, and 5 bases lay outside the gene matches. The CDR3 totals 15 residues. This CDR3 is CASSPTSGRRYEQYF. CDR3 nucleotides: TGTGCCAGCAGCCCTACTAGCGGGAGGCGGTACGAGCAGTACTTC. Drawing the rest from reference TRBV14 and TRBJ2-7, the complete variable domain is EAGVTQFPSHSVIEKGQTVTLRCDPISGHDNLYWYRRVMGKEIKFLLHFVKESKQDESGMPNNRFLAERTGGTYSTLKVQPAELEDSGVYFCASSPTSGRRYEQYFGPGTRLTVT.

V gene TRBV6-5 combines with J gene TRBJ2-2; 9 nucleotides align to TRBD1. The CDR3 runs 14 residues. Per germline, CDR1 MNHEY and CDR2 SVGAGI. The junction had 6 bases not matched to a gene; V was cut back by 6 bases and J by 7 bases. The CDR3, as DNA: TGTGCCAGCAGCGCCGGGACAGGGAGCGGGGAGCTGTTTTTT. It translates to CASSAGTGSGELFF.

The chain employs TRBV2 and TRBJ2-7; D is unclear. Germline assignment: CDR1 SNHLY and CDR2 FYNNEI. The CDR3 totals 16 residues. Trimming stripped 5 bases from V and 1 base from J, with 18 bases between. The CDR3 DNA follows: TGTGCCAGCAGTCCACACGGCACCCGCTTATCCTACGAGCAGTACTTC. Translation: CASSPHGTRLSYEQYF.

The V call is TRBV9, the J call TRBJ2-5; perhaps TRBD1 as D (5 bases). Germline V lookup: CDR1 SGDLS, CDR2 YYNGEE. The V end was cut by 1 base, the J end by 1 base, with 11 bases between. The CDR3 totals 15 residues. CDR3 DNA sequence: TGTGCCAGCAGCGTATCCCAGGGCGTCCAAGAGACCCAGTACTTC. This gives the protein CASSVSQGVQETQYF.

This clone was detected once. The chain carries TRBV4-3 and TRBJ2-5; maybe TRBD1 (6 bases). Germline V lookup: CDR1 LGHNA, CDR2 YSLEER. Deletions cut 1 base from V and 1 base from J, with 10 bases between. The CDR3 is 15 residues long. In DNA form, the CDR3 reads TGCGCCAGCAGCCAAGGCTGGGGGCCCCAAGAGACCCAGTACTTC. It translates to CASSQGWGPQETQYF.

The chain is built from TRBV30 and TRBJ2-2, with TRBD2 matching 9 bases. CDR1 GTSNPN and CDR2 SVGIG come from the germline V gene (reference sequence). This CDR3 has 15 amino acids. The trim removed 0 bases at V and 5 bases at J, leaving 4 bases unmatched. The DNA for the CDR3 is TGTGCCTGGAGTGTAAGCCTAGCGGGAACCGGGGAGCTGTTTTTT. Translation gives CAWSVSLAGTGELFF.

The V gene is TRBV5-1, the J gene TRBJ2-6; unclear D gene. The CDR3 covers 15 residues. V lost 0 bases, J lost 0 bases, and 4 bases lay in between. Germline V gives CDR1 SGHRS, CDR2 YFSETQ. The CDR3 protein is CASSLAVSGANVLTF. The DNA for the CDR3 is TGCGCCAGCAGCTTGGCCGTCTCTGGGGCCAACGTCCTGACTTTC.

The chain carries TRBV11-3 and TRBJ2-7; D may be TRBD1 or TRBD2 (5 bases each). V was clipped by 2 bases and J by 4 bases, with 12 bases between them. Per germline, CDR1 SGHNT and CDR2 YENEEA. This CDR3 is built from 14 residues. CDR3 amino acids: CASSLIGALYEQYF. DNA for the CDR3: TGTGCCAGCAGCTTAATCGGGGCCCTGTACGAGCAGTACTTC.

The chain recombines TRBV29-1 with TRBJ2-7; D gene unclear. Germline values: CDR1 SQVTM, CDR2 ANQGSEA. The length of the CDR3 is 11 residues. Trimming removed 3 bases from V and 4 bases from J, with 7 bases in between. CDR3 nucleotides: TGCAGCGTTGACCTCGGATACGAGCAGTACTTC. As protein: CSVDLGYEQYF.

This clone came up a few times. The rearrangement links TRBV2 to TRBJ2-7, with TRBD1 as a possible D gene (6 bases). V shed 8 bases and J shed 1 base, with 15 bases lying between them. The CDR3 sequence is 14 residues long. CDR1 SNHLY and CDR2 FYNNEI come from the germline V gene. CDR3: CASLPGHLSYEQYF. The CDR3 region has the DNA TGTGCCAGCCTCCCGGGACACCTTTCCTACGAGCAGTACTTC. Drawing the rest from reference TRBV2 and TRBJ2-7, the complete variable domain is EPEVTQTPSHQVTQMGQEVILRCVPISNHLYFYWYRQILGQKVEFLVSFYNNEISEKSEIFDDQFSVERPDGSNFTLKIRSTKLEDSAMYFCASLPGHLSYEQYFGPGTRLTVT.

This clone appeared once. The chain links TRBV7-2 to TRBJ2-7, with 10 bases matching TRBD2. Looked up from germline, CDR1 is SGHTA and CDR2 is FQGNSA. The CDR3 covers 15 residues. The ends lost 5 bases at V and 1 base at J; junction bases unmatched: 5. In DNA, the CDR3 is TGTGCCAGCAGCAAACGGACTAGCGGATCCTACGAGCAGTACTTC. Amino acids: CASSKRTSGSYEQYF.

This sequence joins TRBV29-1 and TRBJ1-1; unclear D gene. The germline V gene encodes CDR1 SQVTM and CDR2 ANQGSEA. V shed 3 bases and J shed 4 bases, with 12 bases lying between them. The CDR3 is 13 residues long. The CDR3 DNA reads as TGCAGCGTTGACGCGGTAGGAGCCACTGAAGCTTTCTTT. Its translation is CSVDAVGATEAFF.

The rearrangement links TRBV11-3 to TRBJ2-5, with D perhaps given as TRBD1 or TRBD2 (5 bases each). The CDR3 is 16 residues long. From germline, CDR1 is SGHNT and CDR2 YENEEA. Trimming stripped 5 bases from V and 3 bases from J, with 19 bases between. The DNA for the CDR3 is TGTGCCAGCAGCACCTACACCATCCGAGGGGAAGAGACCCAGTACTTC. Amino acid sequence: CASSTYTIRGEETQYF.